The clone carrying this T cell receptor (beta chain) was counted once. Its antigen remains unknown. The data were obtained in a study of T cell clones after liver transplantation. Study-wide context: In this trial, immunosuppression withdrawal was attempted within 2 years of liver transplant.

The germline gives CDR1 LNHDA, CDR2 SQIVND (reference sequence). The V gene lost 7 bases and the J gene lost 4 bases, with 23 bases spanning the gap. The CDR3 is made up of 16 amino acids. Sorting of unstimulated PBMCs yielded separate CD3+CD4+ and CD3+CD8+ fractions. Repertoires were generated with immunoSEQ multiplex PCR, while TCRdb's copy carries only in-frame clones and drops some. The sample has about 75,000 clones, around 84% seen once. The study, taken as a whole, reports: These preliminary findings come from unstandardized post-transplant sampling times. In a couple of subjects, few donor cells limited the measurable donor-reactive repertoire.

The clonotype was recovered from a human patient who received a liver transplant. These T cells may partly come from the graft donor. The material was CD4+ T cells from blood, obtained less than 50 months after liver transplant. The chain has TRBV19 and TRBJ2-7; possible D gene TRBD2, 6 bases. The DNA of the CDR3 is TGTGCCAGTATGGGAGTTCGTAGCGGAGGGGCTTACGAGCAGTACTTC. This codes for CASMGVRSGGAYEQYF.